A selection of T cell receptor beta chains follows, all from one sample in a study of vaccination effects on CD4 cells after COVID-19. TCRdb's copy holds only in-frame clones and misses some; the assay was immunoSEQ multiplex PCR. The repertoire holds around 50,000 clones, with about 76% as singletons. Their cognate antigens are unknown. Specimen: CD4+ T cells from PBMCs cultured without peptide, collected after COVID-19 vaccination. These TCRs come from a human donor who had a prior SARS-CoV-2 infection. Each CDR3 is given with its conserved first and last residue. The D gene is left open where the match is weak. A clone size is listed for some rows: how often the clone was seen (once, few, many), or a class if it is expanded.

clone size | D gene | J gene | V gene | CDR3 protein | CDR3 DNA
NA | TRBD1 | TRBJ1-6 | TRBV11-3 | CASSPDRERRSYNSPLHF | TGTGCCAGCAGCCCGGACAGGGAAAGGAGGTCCTATAATTCACCCCTCCACTTT
NA | NA | TRBJ2-5 | TRBV30 | CAWSAVLARETQYF | TGTGCCTGGAGTGCCGTACTAGCAAGGGAGACCCAGTACTTC
NA | NA | TRBJ2-5 | TRBV11-3 | CASSLASQWTQETQYF | TGTGCCAGCAGCTTAGCCTCCCAGTGGACTCAAGAGACCCAGTACTTC
NA | TRBD2 | TRBJ2-7 | TRBV2 | CASSTGLALYEQYF | TGTGCCAGCAGCACGGGACTAGCCCTCTACGAGCAGTACTTC
once | NA | TRBJ2-5 | TRBV24-1 | CATSEQNSVETQYF | TGTGCCACCAGTGAACAAAATAGCGTCGAGACCCAGTACTTC
NA | TRBD2 | TRBJ2-1 | TRBV7-3 | CASSSLAGGYNEQFF | TGTGCCAGCAGCTCCCTAGCGGGGGGGTACAATGAGCAGTTCTTC
few | NA | TRBJ1-5 | TRBV6-5 | CASRRVRGDNQPQHF | TGTGCCAGCAGAAGGGTCAGGGGCGACAATCAGCCCCAGCATTTT
NA | TRBD1 | TRBJ1-1 | TRBV19 | CASSPGDRNTEAFF | TGTGCCAGTAGTCCGGGGGACAGGAACACTGAAGCTTTCTTT
NA | NA | TRBJ1-6 | TRBV12-5 | CASGLVRDQTGDSPLHF | TGTGCTAGTGGTTTGGTTAGGGACCAGACGGGGGATTCACCCCTCCACTTT
NA | NA | TRBJ2-2 | TRBV7-3 | CASSSSLANTGELFF | TGTGCCAGCAGCTCATCCCTAGCGAACACCGGGGAGCTGTTTTTT
NA | TRBD1 | TRBJ2-7 | TRBV5-1 | CASSLGTGGNEQYF | TGCGCCAGCAGCTTGGGGACAGGGGGCAACGAGCAGTACTTC
few | NA | TRBJ2-2 | TRBV12-3/TRBV12-4 | CASSRLESGELFF | TGTGCCAGCAGCAGACTAGAATCCGGGGAGCTGTTTTTT
NA | TRBD1 | TRBJ1-2 | TRBV15 | CATSRDTDRVYGYTF | TGTGCCACCAGCAGAGATACGGACAGGGTCTATGGCTACACCTTC
NA | TRBD2 | TRBJ2-3 | TRBV4-2 | CASSQDGAGEGTDTQYF | TGTGCCAGCAGCCAAGATGGGGCGGGAGAGGGCACAGATACGCAGTATTTT
NA | TRBD2 | TRBJ2-1 | TRBV7-6 | CASSRTSSGSSYNEQFF | TGTGCCAGCAGCCGAACGTCTAGCGGGAGCTCCTACAATGAGCAGTTCTTC
NA | TRBD1 | TRBJ2-2 | TRBV11-3 | CASSLWTGELGTGELFF | TGTGCCAGCAGCTTATGGACAGGGGAATTAGGTACCGGGGAGCTGTTTTTT